The clone carrying this T cell receptor (beta chain) appeared many times. The sample is drawn from a study of spatial heterogeneity in lung cancer. The time point denotes: blood at routine non-recurrence follow-up after resection. This CDR3 is 17 amino acids long. TCRdb reprocessed the 5' RACE reads with MiXCR, giving one entry per CDR3 protein. The table shows under 25,000 distinct CDR3 sequences, with 8% to 10% occurring only once. The V and J genes are TRBV21-1 and TRBJ2-4; TRBD2, the table's D call, lacks a check against the DNA. TRBV21-1 is a listed pseudogene. The sample here was PBMCs, taken at follow-up. The receptor was isolated from a female donor with early-stage non-small cell lung cancer. The CDR3 region is CAGFGGLNPLAKNIQYF. CDR3 DNA sequence: TGTGCCGGCTTCGGAGGGCTAAATCCTCTAGCCAAAAACATTCAGTACTTC.